The entry below gives a single TCR beta chain sequence along with its context. The record originates from a study of blood T cell repertoires in COVID-19. Overall study context: Samples of COVID-19 (acute and convalescent) were obtained from the United States, Italy and Spain.

There are 18 residues in the CDR3. The germline V gene has CDR1 MRHNA and CDR2 SNTAGT. V dropped 4 bases and J dropped 1; count of bases not matched to a gene: 15. Method: immunoSEQ multiplex PCR; TCRdb's copy keeps in-frame clones and lacks some. The repertoire has some 250,000 clones, around 88% of them found once; the top ten carry just under 9%. Cohorts were determined from participant-reported clinical history. This TCR came from a man in his forties or fifties who had recovered from COVID-19. The specimen sequenced was PBMCs or T cells enriched from blood (not recorded which). The chain combines TRBV6-4 with TRBJ1-2, with TRBD1 identical over 7 bases. The CDR3 bases are TGTGCCAGCAGTGGTATGACAGGGTACGCTAAGTTTAACTATGGCTACACCTTC. It translates to CASSGMTGYAKFNYGYTF.